A single sample is the source of the 20 T cell receptor beta chains below, sequenced in a study of regulatory T cells in long-lasting Graves disease. The time point: newly diagnosed GD, antithyroid drugs for less than 3 months. Extracted PBMC RNA gave rise to the TCR library. The authors built TCR beta libraries using iRepertoire HTBI primers and Arm-PCR of CDR3 regions. TCRdb called the multiplex PCR reads again in MiXCR, with one record for every CDR3 protein. In the table there are roughly 500,000 distinct CDR3 sequences, 12% to 15% of which are singletons. These sequences were also reported in another study, on T cells in Graves' hyperthyroidism and ophthalmopathy.

The sequences come from peripheral blood mononuclear cells (PBMCs), collected at new diagnosis, from a patient treated with antithyroid drugs. Receptors were obtained from a woman aged 45-59 years with Graves disease.

This clonotype was found many times. The chain couples TRBV28 to TRBJ2-1, with D possibly TRBD1 on 6 matching bases. In germline, CDR1 is MDHEN, CDR2 SYDVKM. V was clipped by 3 bases and J by 14 bases, with 17 bases between them. This CDR3 is built from 13 residues. The CDR3 is CASSLIEGHREFF. CDR3 DNA sequence: TGTGCCAGCAGTTTGATAGAGGGACATCGGGAGTTCTTC.

This clonotype was seen ten or more times. The gene calls are TRBV29-1 and TRBJ2-3; 9 bases agree with TRBD1. This CDR3 region has 17 residues. Unmatched junction bases numbered 11, after V lost 4 bases and J lost 0 bases. Germline assignment: CDR1 SQVTM and CDR2 ANQGSEA. The CDR3 protein is CSVALTGGSASTDTQYF. The CDR3 DNA sequence: TGCAGCGTTGCCCTGACAGGGGGTTCTGCTAGCACAGATACGCAGTATTTT.

The chain links TRBV29-1 to TRBJ2-1, with TRBD1 matching 12 bases. Germline V gene sequence: CDR1 SQVTM, CDR2 ANQGSEA. V shed 1 base, J shed 8 bases, and the junction held 6 bases outside the gene matches. CDR3 size: 15 residues. The CDR3 here is CSVEVRDRGLDEQFF. CDR3 sequence (DNA): TGCAGCGTTGAAGTAAGGGACAGGGGGCTTGATGAGCAGTTCTTC.

This clonotype showed up just a few times. The gene calls are TRBV27 and TRBJ2-1; 7 bases match TRBD1. Trimming cost V 6 bases and J 2 bases; bases outside gene matches: 4. There are 14 residues in the CDR3. CDR1 is MNHEY, CDR2 SMNVEV, per germline (reference sequence). This CDR3 reads CASSRDSTYNEQFF. For the CDR3, the DNA is TGTGCCAGCAGCCGGGACAGTACCTACAATGAGCAGTTCTTC.

This clonotype was counted between two and nine times. The chain recombines TRBV19 with TRBJ2-2, with TRBD2 matching 9 bases. With V trimmed by 6 bases and J by 2 bases, 7 bases remained unmatched. The germline V gene has CDR1 LNHDA and CDR2 SQIVND (reference sequence). This CDR3 comprises 16 residues. The chain's CDR3 is CASRTGTSLNTGELFF. As DNA, the CDR3 is TGTGCCAGTAGGACCGGGACTAGCCTCAACACCGGGGAGCTGTTTTTT. Full variable domain (rest looked up from reference TRBV19 and TRBJ2-2): DGGITQSPKYLFRKEGQNVTLSCEQNLNHDAMYWYRQDPGQGLRLIYYSQIVNDFQKGDIAEGYSVSREKKESFPLTVTSAQKNPTAFYLCASRTGTSLNTGELFFGEGSRLTVL.

The chain carries TRBV19 and TRBJ2-1; the match to TRBD1 covers 11 bases. This CDR3 has 15 amino acids. The V gene end was trimmed by 3 bases and the J gene end by 4 bases; junction bases not matched to a gene: 2. The V gene's germline CDR1 is LNHDA and CDR2 SQIVND (reference sequence). CDR3 in DNA: TGTGCCAGTAGTATGGGACAGGGGGTATACAATGAGCAGTTCTTC. It encodes CASSMGQGVYNEQFF.

Ten or more counts support this clonotype. The chain links TRBV7-8 to TRBJ2-5; the match to TRBD2 covers 9 bases. V shed 1 base, J shed 1 base, and the junction held 7 bases outside the gene matches. The length of the CDR3 is 17 residues. Germline CDR1 is SGHVS and CDR2 is FQNEAQ. The DNA of the CDR3 is TGTGCCAGCAGCTTAGTTAGCGGGAGAGGGGGCCAAGAGACCCAGTACTTC. This encodes CASSLVSGRGGQETQYF.

This clonotype came up many times. The chain links TRBV11-2 to TRBJ2-7; TRBD2 might be the D (6 bases). Trimming stripped 4 bases from V and 1 base from J, with 11 bases between. This CDR3 contains 14 residues. Germline CDR1 and CDR2: SGHAT and FQNNGV. CDR3 residues: CASSWDLPSYEQYF. CDR3 DNA: TGTGCCAGCAGCTGGGACTTACCGTCCTACGAGCAGTACTTC.

This clonotype was counted a few times. With a much larger clone just one base away, this may be a read error. The chain is built from TRBV20-1 and TRBJ2-1; 12 positions agree with TRBD2. Germline lookup yields CDR1 DFQATT and CDR2 SNEGSKA (reference sequence). The CDR3 length is 16 residues. The CDR3 is CSTRGRLAGDYNEQFF. CDR3 DNA: TGCAGTACTAGAGGCCGACTAGCGGGAGACTACAATGAGCAGTTCTTC.

The V gene is TRBV2, the J gene TRBJ2-1; 8 bases are shared with TRBD2. J was trimmed by 3 bases and V by 8 bases; bases with no gene match: 6. The CDR3 is made up of 14 amino acids. Germline V lookup: CDR1 SNHLY, CDR2 FYNNEI. In DNA form, the CDR3 reads TGTGCCAGCTTTCTAGCGGGTTTCTACAATGAGCAGTTCTTC. It codes for CASFLAGFYNEQFF.

The chain has TRBV5-6 and TRBJ1-5; D is unclear. Germline V gene lookup returns CDR1 SGHDT and CDR2 YYEEEE. The germline V and J ends were trimmed by 4 bases and 0 bases, with 17 bases remaining between them. The CDR3 is 17 amino acids. The CDR3 DNA reads TGTGCCAGCAGCACCGGAGGTGGCGGGAATAGCAATCAGCCCCAGCATTTT. Translation gives CASSTGGGGNSNQPQHF.

This clonotype has ten or more counts. The genes are TRBV18 and TRBJ2-7; D is ambiguous. V lost 0 bases to trimming and J lost 2 bases, with 8 bases between them. The CDR3 extends over 14 amino acids. CDR1 is KGHSH and CDR2 is LQKENI in the germline V gene. CDR3 protein: CASSPPGMTYEQYF. The CDR3 region has the DNA TGTGCCAGCTCACCACCAGGGATGACCTACGAGCAGTACTTC.

Regarding this clonotype: This may be a read error, as it is one base from a much larger clone. The CDR3 does not close with the conserved phenylalanine or tryptophan, likely indicating a read error. The chain joins TRBV5-1 to TRBJ2-7, with 8 nucleotides matching TRBD1. Germline loops: CDR1 SGHRS, CDR2 YFSETQ. This CDR3 has 14 amino acids. The J segment lost 5 bases and the V segment lost 0 bases, leaving 4 bases of the junction unmatched. Here the CDR3 reads CASSLGTGTHEQYL. In DNA form, the CDR3 reads TGCGCCAGCAGCTTGGGGACAGGGACACACGAGCAGTACCTC.

A note on this clonotype: This likely reflects a read error, since a far larger clone is one base away. The J gene is TRBJ2-1, the V gene TRBV12-3 or TRBV12-4, with 7 nucleotides matching TRBD2. With 4 bases clipped from V and 10 bases from J, the junction kept 10 bases outside the gene matches. This CDR3 spans 14 amino acids. The CDR3 sequence is CASSSWEGHYEQFF. The CDR3 nucleotides read TGTGCCAGCAGTTCGTGGGAGGGCCACTACGAGCAGTTCTTC.

This clonotype appeared a few times. The chain joins TRBV28 to TRBJ1-1, with D possibly TRBD1 on 6 matching bases. V was cut by 4 bases and J by 11 bases, with 20 bases left in between. Germline loops: CDR1 MDHEN, CDR2 SYDVKM. The CDR3 contains 14 residues. The CDR3 sequence is CASSSPTGARWAFF. The CDR3 DNA follows: TGTGCCAGCAGTTCCCCAACGGGGGCCAGATGGGCTTTCTTT.

This clonotype was counted ten times or more. The chain recombines TRBV10-1 with TRBJ2-3; D unclear. The V and J ends lost 3 bases and 2 bases respectively, with 9 bases between them. The CDR3 has 14 residues. Germline V gene data show CDR1 as WNHNN and CDR2 as SYGVQD (reference sequence). The CDR3 spells CASSDWADTDTQYF. The CDR3 nucleotides read TGCGCCAGCAGTGATTGGGCGGACACAGATACGCAGTATTTT.

This clonotype was counted ten times or more. The V call is TRBV2, the J call TRBJ2-4; 8 nucleotides match TRBD2. Germline CDR1 and CDR2: SNHLY and FYNNEI. The CDR3 is 17 residues long. V shed 8 bases and J 7 bases; nucleotides not matched to a gene: 19. Here the CDR3 reads CASLRTGGPISGNIQYF. In DNA, the CDR3 is TGTGCCAGCTTGAGAACGGGAGGGCCGATTAGCGGGAACATTCAGTACTTC.

In the case of this clonotype: This may be a read error: a much more frequent sequence differs by one nucleotide. The chain couples TRBV28 to TRBJ2-7, with 8 bases identical to TRBD2. The length of the CDR3 is 13 residues. Germline CDR1 reads MDHEN; CDR2 reads SYDVKM. Trimming took 5 bases from V and 2 from J; bases not matched to a gene: 2. The chain's CDR3 is CASSTTSAYEQYF. CDR3 DNA: TGTGCCAGCAGTACGACTAGCGCCTACGAGCAGTACTTC. The variable domain in full, with the rest retrieved from reference TRBV28 and TRBJ2-7, is DVKVTQSSRYLVKRTGEKVFLECVQDMDHENMFWYRQDPGLGLRLIYFSYDVKMKEKGDIPEGYSVSREKKERFSLILESASTNQTSMYLCASSTTSAYEQYFGPGTRLTVT.

Only a few counts were recorded for this clonotype. The rearrangement uses TRBV28 and TRBJ1-5; TRBD1 is a possible D gene (6 bases). The germline gives CDR1 MDHEN, CDR2 SYDVKM. The CDR3 is 13 amino acids. V was pared by 9 bases and J by 3 bases, with 12 bases between. The CDR3: CASKQGYNQPQHF. The CDR3, as DNA: TGTGCCAGTAAACAGGGTTACAATCAGCCCCAGCATTTT.

The CDR3 region is CASIPHGGGRNEQFF. CDR3 nucleotides: TGTGCCAGCATCCCCCATGGGGGGGGGCGGAATGAGCAGTTCTTC. The genes are TRBV7-9 and TRBJ2-7, with D perhaps TRBD2 (7 bases). The assigned J gene may be wrong: the sequence end matches TRBJ2-1 better. The CDR3 has 15 residues. In germline, CDR1 is SEHNR, CDR2 FQNEAQ (reference sequence).